A single sample gave rise to the 25 T cell receptor beta chains below, sequenced in a study of T cell responses to AZD1222 COVID-19 vaccine. Generated by immunoSEQ multiplex PCR, the TCRdb table keeps only in-frame clones and is missing some. The sample shows some 96,000 clones, approximately 88% of them seen only once. The sequences come from peripheral blood, collected on day 0 of AZD1222 vaccination. The receptors were sampled from an adult in good health.

The chain recombines TRBV4-1 with TRBJ2-7, with D possibly matching TRBD2 (6 bases). The CDR3 spans 17 residues. V lost 0 bases to trimming and J lost 9 bases, with 24 bases between them. CDR1 is MGHRA, CDR2 YSYEKL, per germline. The chain's CDR3 is CASSQEDLEGRSSVQYF. In DNA form, the CDR3 reads TGCGCCAGCAGCCAAGAAGATTTGGAGGGTAGGTCCTCGGTGCAGTACTTC.

The chain recombines TRBV2 with TRBJ2-3, with 8 bases matching TRBD1. This CDR3 contains 15 residues. Germline CDR1 SNHLY, CDR2 FYNNEI. With V trimmed by 5 bases and J by 4 bases, 8 bases remained unmatched. This CDR3 is CASSPTGAGADTQYF. The DNA of the CDR3 is TGTGCCAGCAGTCCGACAGGGGCCGGGGCAGATACGCAGTATTTT.

The genes are TRBV7-9 and TRBJ1-4; D is unclear. The germline CDR1 and CDR2 sequences are SEHNR and FQNEAQ (reference sequence). CDR3 length: 12 residues. Trimming took 1 base from V and 8 from J, leaving 5 bases between them. For the CDR3, the DNA is TGTGCCAGCAGCTTAGTGGAAGAAAAACTGTTTTTT. Its translation is CASSLVEEKLFF.

The rearrangement links TRBV3-1 (or the pseudogene TRBV3-2) to TRBJ2-6, with 11 nucleotides matching TRBD2. The CDR3 totals 24 residues. CDR1 and CDR2 (germline): LGHDT, YNNKEL (reference sequence). The ends lost 0 bases at V and 2 bases at J; junction bases unmatched: 21. Written as DNA, the CDR3 is TGTGCCAGCAGCCAAGATGGGGGGGATTGGAGACTAGCGGGACGCGCTGCTGGGGCCAACGTCCTGACTTTC. Translated: CASSQDGGDWRLAGRAAGANVLTF.

This rearrangement joins TRBV14 to TRBJ2-3; possible D gene TRBD1, 5 bases. Germline CDR1 reads SGHDN; CDR2 reads FVKESK. Trimming left V 4 bases short and J 6 bases short, with 20 bases between. The CDR3 spans 16 residues. The DNA of the CDR3 is TGTGCCAGCAGCCCCGGGCAAGGACAATTCCTGGATACGCAGTATTTT. Translating gives CASSPGQGQFLDTQYF. The entire variable domain, with the rest obtained from reference TRBV14 and TRBJ2-3, is as follows: EAGVTQFPSHSVIEKGQTVTLRCDPISGHDNLYWYRRVMGKEIKFLLHFVKESKQDESGMPNNRFLAERTGGTYSTLKVQPAELEDSGVYFCASSPGQGQFLDTQYFGPGTRLTVL.

CDR3: CASSYQLDFAGELFF. The CDR3 coding sequence is TGTGCCAGCAGTTACCAACTAGATTTCGCCGGGGAGCTGTTTTTT. The chain uses TRBV6-5 and TRBJ2-2; perhaps TRBD2 as D (5 bases). V lost 2 bases to trimming and J lost 6 bases, with 13 bases between them. The CDR3 covers 15 residues. Looked up from germline, CDR1 is MNHEY and CDR2 is SVGAGI.

This chain connects TRBV6-2 or TRBV6-3 to TRBJ1-1; 7 positions match TRBD1. The length of the CDR3 is 13 residues. CDR1 MNHEY and CDR2 SVGEGT come from the germline V gene. Trimming at V came to 6 bases and at J to 1 base, leaving 2 bases not matched to a gene. DNA of the CDR3: TGTGCCAGCAGCGGGACAGAGAACACTGAAGCTTTCTTT. Its translation is CASSGTENTEAFF.

This sequence joins TRBV2 and TRBJ2-1, with D tentatively TRBD2 (6 bases). CDR1 is SNHLY and CDR2 is FYNNEI in the germline V gene. V lost 6 bases and J 9 bases, leaving 15 bases between the germline ends. The CDR3 sequence is 13 residues long. The CDR3 coding sequence is TGTGCCAGCAGGCGACTAGTAGAGAGTGAGCAGTTCTTC. The encoded protein is CASRRLVESEQFF.

This clone was seen only once. CDR3 nucleotide sequence: TGTGCCAGCAGCCGGACCGAGAACACTGAAGCTTTCTTT. Translation: CASSRTENTEAFF. The chain employs TRBV7-9 and TRBJ1-1, with D hard to call. Germline values: CDR1 SEHNR, CDR2 FQNEAQ (reference sequence). The CDR3 consists of 13 residues. The V end was cut by 5 bases, the J end by 1 base, with 8 bases between.

The chain carries TRBV3-1 (or the pseudogene TRBV3-2) and TRBJ1-1, with a possible D match to TRBD1 (5 bases). The CDR3 contains 15 residues. Germline-derived CDR1 and CDR2 are LGHDT and YNNKEL (reference sequence). V was cut by 1 base and J by 1 base, with 10 bases left in between. DNA for the CDR3: TGTGCCAGCAGCCAAGGAGGGGCCGGGAACACTGAAGCTTTCTTT. Residues: CASSQGGAGNTEAFF.

The J gene is TRBJ1-1, the V gene TRBV18; D is unclear. CDR3 size: 15 residues. CDR1 is KGHSH and CDR2 is LQKENI in the germline V gene. V was shortened by 1 base and J by 1 base, with 10 bases between the two germline ends. The CDR3 sequence is CASSPLVKPNTEAFF. The CDR3 nucleotides read TGTGCCAGCTCACCACTCGTGAAACCGAACACTGAAGCTTTCTTT.

The chain recombines TRBV18 with TRBJ2-7; no reliable D call. With 6 bases removed from V and 4 bases from J, the gap between germline ends came to 7 bases. CDR1 and CDR2 (germline): KGHSH, LQKENI. There are 11 residues in the CDR3. CDR3 coding DNA: TGTGCCAGCTCCTCCGCGTACGAGCAGTACTTC. Translation: CASSSAYEQYF.

This chain joins TRBV29-1 and TRBJ1-4; D is unclear. Trimming pared 3 bases from V and 5 bases from J, leaving 10 bases between. In germline, CDR1 is SQVTM, CDR2 ANQGSEA. The CDR3 contains 13 residues. CDR3 sequence (DNA): TGCAGCGTTGAGGCGGTTAAAAATGAAAAACTGTTTTTT. It encodes CSVEAVKNEKLFF.

This clone appeared a single time. The chain has TRBV7-2 and TRBJ2-5, with TRBD1 identical over 7 bases. Germline-derived CDR1 and CDR2 are SGHTA and FQGNSA. Trimming took 1 base from V and 2 from J; bases not matched to a gene: 4. The CDR3 extends over 15 amino acids. CDR3 sequence reads: CASSLGTGGQETQYF. The CDR3 DNA follows: TGTGCCAGCAGCTTAGGGACAGGTGGGCAAGAGACCCAGTACTTC.

This clone appeared a single time. This rearrangement joins TRBV28 to TRBJ1-1; 8 bases map to TRBD1. Unmatched junction bases numbered 11, after V lost 6 bases and J lost 5 bases. CDR3 length: 15 residues. The germline V gene encodes CDR1 MDHEN and CDR2 SYDVKM. In DNA, the CDR3 is TGTGCCAGCAGCCGGCGGACAGGGCACGGGACTGAAGCTTTCTTT. Amino acid sequence: CASSRRTGHGTEAFF.

For the CDR3, the DNA is TGCGCCAGCAGCCAAGAAAGACGGACCTATGGCTACACCTTC. It codes for CASSQERRTYGYTF. The chain links TRBV4-1 to TRBJ1-2; unclear D gene. This CDR3 spans 14 amino acids. The V gene's germline CDR1 is MGHRA and CDR2 YSYEKL. The V and J ends lost 0 bases and 4 bases respectively, with 9 bases between them.

CDR3 bases: TGCGCCAGCAGCTTGAGCCTGGCCTACACAGATACGCAGTATTTT. Its translation is CASSLSLAYTDTQYF. The genes are TRBV5-1 and TRBJ2-3; D uncertain. V lost 1 base and J lost 2, with 11 bases in between. The CDR3 consists of 15 residues. CDR1 is SGHRS and CDR2 is YFSETQ in the germline V gene.

The chain employs TRBV5-5 and TRBJ1-2; D is possibly TRBD1 (5 bases). Germline V lookup: CDR1 SGHKS, CDR2 YYEKEE (reference sequence). V dropped 0 bases and J dropped 6 bases, with 15 bases sitting between them. The CDR3 runs to 15 residues. CDR3 sequence reads: CASSLAGNVGDGYTF. The CDR3 region has the DNA TGTGCCAGCAGCTTGGCGGGGAATGTGGGGGATGGCTACACCTTC.

The rearrangement links TRBV5-5 to TRBJ2-7; TRBD2 matches at 8 bases. The germline V gene has CDR1 SGHKS and CDR2 YYEKEE (reference sequence). V trimming: 1 base; J trimming: 2 bases; junction bases outside the gene matches: 8. The CDR3 sequence is 16 residues long. CDR3 sequence: CASSLPPGSGAYEQYF. The CDR3, as DNA: TGTGCCAGCAGCTTGCCCCCTGGTAGCGGGGCCTACGAGCAGTACTTC.

The V and J genes are TRBV7-5 and TRBJ2-7; the D call in the table, TRBD2, was not verified against the DNA. TRBV7-5 is reported as a pseudogene. The CDR3 is 16 amino acids. The CDR3: CARSSRGLADLYEQYF. The CDR3 DNA reads as TGTGCCAGAAGCTCCAGAGGACTAGCGGACCTCTACGAGCAGTACTTC.

The chain uses TRBV6-2 or TRBV6-3 and TRBJ2-2; D uncertain. The CDR3 extends over 16 amino acids. Trimming stripped 6 bases from V and 3 bases from J, with 17 bases between. Germline V gene data show CDR1 as MNHEY and CDR2 as SVGEGT. CDR3 residues: CASSFTHKQYTGELFF. CDR3 coding DNA: TGTGCCAGCAGCTTTACTCATAAACAGTACACCGGGGAGCTGTTTTTT.

The chain joins TRBV2 to TRBJ2-1; D not certain. Germline V gene sequence: CDR1 SNHLY, CDR2 FYNNEI. The V gene lost 1 base and the J gene lost 4 bases, with 14 bases spanning the gap. This CDR3 has 16 residues. CDR3 in amino acids: CASSEDGQRYYNEQFF. For the CDR3, the DNA is TGTGCCAGCAGTGAAGACGGGCAGCGTTATTACAATGAGCAGTTCTTC.

This chain connects TRBV5-1 to TRBJ1-2; TRBD1 might be the D (6 bases). This CDR3 has 13 amino acids. Germline CDR1 reads SGHRS; CDR2 reads YFSETQ. The ends were cut back, 0 bases at V and 5 bases at J, with 8 bases in the middle. The CDR3, as DNA: TGCGCCAGCAGCTTGGACAGGGTTTATGGCTACACCTTC. It specifies CASSLDRVYGYTF. The entire variable domain, with the rest obtained from reference TRBV5-1 and TRBJ1-2, is as follows: KAGVTQTPRYLIKTRGQQVTLSCSPISGHRSVSWYQQTPGQGLQFLFEYFSETQRNKGNFPGRFSGRQFSNSRSEMNVSTLELGDSALYLCASSLDRVYGYTFGSGTRLTVV.

This chain joins TRBV7-3 and TRBJ2-5; perhaps TRBD2 as D (6 bases). The CDR3 totals 15 residues. Germline CDR1 SGHTA, CDR2 FQGTGA. With 5 bases removed from V and 2 bases from J, the gap between germline ends came to 15 bases. The CDR3 loop is CASSPGLRGQETQYF. In DNA, the CDR3 is TGTGCCAGCAGCCCCGGGCTGCGGGGACAAGAGACCCAGTACTTC.

V and J are TRBV18 and TRBJ1-1; D call uncertain. This CDR3 spans 13 amino acids. Germline V CDR1 and CDR2: KGHSH, LQKENI. V shed 5 bases and J shed 1 base, with 8 bases lying between them. In DNA form, the CDR3 reads TGTGCCAGCTCATCCCAACAGAACACTGAAGCTTTCTTT. Protein product: CASSSQQNTEAFF.